The 17 T cell receptor beta chains below come from one sample, sequenced in a study of T cell clones after liver transplantation. TCRdb keeps only in-frame clones here, not all; method: immunoSEQ multiplex PCR. The sample lists 12,000 to 15,000 clones; around 90% were seen once. Here the sequenced sample was CD8+ T cells from blood, taken before liver transplant. The source is a human donor who received a liver transplant.

The chain recombines TRBV19 with TRBJ1-2, with D maybe TRBD1 (5 bases). The CDR3 spans 18 residues. The V end was cut by 0 bases, the J end by 0 bases, with 17 bases between. Germline CDR1 LNHDA, CDR2 SQIVND (reference sequence). The CDR3 coding sequence is TGTGCCAGTAGTATAGATCAAAGGGGCCGAGCCGCTAACTATGGCTACACCTTC. Amino acid sequence: CASSIDQRGRAANYGYTF. Full variable domain (rest looked up from reference TRBV19 and TRBJ1-2): DGGITQSPKYLFRKEGQNVTLSCEQNLNHDAMYWYRQDPGQGLRLIYYSQIVNDFQKGDIAEGYSVSREKKESFPLTVTSAQKNPTAFYLCASSIDQRGRAANYGYTFGSGTRLTVV.

V usage is TRBV5-4 and J usage is TRBJ2-3; 13 bases map to TRBD2. Per germline, CDR1 SGHNT and CDR2 YYREEE (reference sequence). Unmatched junction bases numbered 4, after V lost 2 bases and J lost 4 bases. The CDR3 is 16 residues long. The DNA of the CDR3 is TGTGCCAGCAGCTTTGGACTAGCGGGAGTTGCAGATACGCAGTATTTT. It yields the protein CASSFGLAGVADTQYF.

V is TRBV27 and J is TRBJ2-7; no definite D call. This CDR3 has 13 amino acids. CDR1 is MNHEY, CDR2 SMNVEV, per germline (reference sequence). Trimming took 5 bases from V and 3 from J, leaving 11 bases between them. DNA of the CDR3: TGTGCCAGCAGTCTCCCTAGGGTCTACGAGCAGTACTTC. Translation gives CASSLPRVYEQYF.

This chain connects TRBV23-1 to TRBJ2-7; D unresolved. TRBV23-1 is an open reading frame whose function is uncertain. Trimming took 6 bases from V and 2 from J, leaving 11 bases between them. CDR3 length: 13 amino acids. CDR3 bases: TGCGCCAGCAGGACCGTCACAGCCTACGAGCAGTACTTC. Its translation is CASRTVTAYEQYF.

This sequence joins TRBV2 and TRBJ1-1; 8 bases are shared with TRBD1. The CDR3 length is 15 residues. The V gene end was trimmed by 5 bases and the J gene end by 0 bases; junction bases not matched to a gene: 5. Germline V lookup: CDR1 SNHLY, CDR2 FYNNEI. The CDR3 loop reads CASSWGTGMNTEAFF. CDR3 coding DNA: TGTGCCAGCAGTTGGGGGACAGGAATGAACACTGAAGCTTTCTTT.

The V gene is TRBV13, the J gene TRBJ2-7; TRBD2 matches at 7 bases. Germline-derived CDR1 and CDR2 are PRHDT and FYEKMQ (reference sequence). V shed 0 bases, J shed 4 bases, and the junction held 6 bases outside the gene matches. The CDR3 is 15 residues long. CDR3 DNA sequence: TGTGCCAGCAGCTTAGGTGAACTAGCGAATTACGAGCAGTACTTC. Protein sequence: CASSLGELANYEQYF.

This sequence joins TRBV11-2 and TRBJ2-7; tentatively, D is TRBD1 (5 bases). V dropped 1 base and J dropped 2 bases, with 6 bases sitting between them. The CDR3 runs 13 residues. Germline-derived CDR1 and CDR2 are SGHAT and FQNNGV. The CDR3 DNA reads as TGTGCCAGCAGCTTAGCCAGGGCCTACGAGCAGTACTTC. Protein product: CASSLARAYEQYF.

As for this clone: Other DNA sequences in this specimen translate into the identical CDR3. V is TRBV9 and J is TRBJ2-5; tentative D call: TRBD1 (6 bases). The CDR3 totals 14 residues. Trimming pared 0 bases from V and 4 bases from J, leaving 10 bases between. The germline gives CDR1 SGDLS, CDR2 YYNGEE. CDR3 DNA: TGTGCCAGCAGCGTAGAGGCAGGGGCAGAGACCCAGTACTTC. This gives the protein CASSVEAGAETQYF.

J is TRBJ2-7 and V is TRBV6-5; D perhaps matches TRBD2 (5 bases). The length of the CDR3 is 14 residues. Germline assignment: CDR1 MNHEY and CDR2 SVGAGI. The V and J ends lost 2 bases and 3 bases respectively, with 11 bases between them. This CDR3 is CASSYDPGSYEQYF. The DNA of the CDR3 is TGTGCCAGCAGTTACGATCCGGGAAGCTACGAGCAGTACTTC.

Only a few counts were recorded for this clone. The chain joins TRBV28 to TRBJ1-5; a weak D match, TRBD1 (5 bases). This CDR3 comprises 14 residues. The V and J ends lost 4 bases and 6 bases respectively, with 13 bases between them. Germline V gene lookup returns CDR1 MDHEN and CDR2 SYDVKM. CDR3 in amino acids: CASSSKGPVQPQHF. Here the CDR3 DNA reads TGTGCCAGCAGTTCCAAGGGGCCGGTTCAGCCCCAGCATTTT.

As DNA, the CDR3 is TGTGCCAGCAGCCCCAGGACAGGGTCCGGACCTGGGGCCAACGTCCTGACTTTC. Translation gives CASSPRTGSGPGANVLTF. V gene TRBV9 combines with J gene TRBJ2-6; 8 nucleotides line up with TRBD1. The trim removed 4 bases at V and 2 bases at J, leaving 11 bases unmatched. Per germline, CDR1 SGDLS and CDR2 YYNGEE. CDR3 length: 18 amino acids.

The V gene is TRBV2, the J gene TRBJ2-5; possibly TRBD1 for D (6 bases). The CDR3 runs to 17 residues. V lost 5 bases, J lost 0 bases, and 19 bases lay in between. Germline CDR1 is SNHLY and CDR2 is FYNNEI. The CDR3 region is CASSFPPAQGDQETQYF. CDR3 coding DNA: TGTGCCAGCAGTTTCCCCCCCGCACAGGGTGACCAAGAGACCCAGTACTTC. The full variable domain, with the rest looked up from reference TRBV2 and TRBJ2-5, is EPEVTQTPSHQVTQMGQEVILRCVPISNHLYFYWYRQILGQKVEFLVSFYNNEISEKSEIFDDQFSVERPDGSNFTLKIRSTKLEDSAMYFCASSFPPAQGDQETQYFGPGTRLLVL.

This clone has just one count. The J gene is TRBJ2-7, the V gene TRBV27, with D possibly being TRBD2 (5 bases). CDR1 is MNHEY, CDR2 SMNVEV, per germline (reference sequence). V was clipped by 2 bases and J by 4 bases, with 6 bases between them. The CDR3 is 12 residues long. This CDR3 reads CASSLRGYEQYF. The CDR3 region has the DNA TGTGCCAGCAGTTTACGGGGATACGAGCAGTACTTC.

This clone came up a few times. The CDR3 coding sequence is TGTGCCAGCAGCTTAAGTGGGGCAGGGCACGAGCAGTACTTC. It translates to CASSLSGAGHEQYF. The chain uses TRBV11-1 and TRBJ2-7; perhaps TRBD1 as D (5 bases). CDR3 length equals 14 residues. V was trimmed by 2 bases and J by 5 bases, leaving 13 bases between them. Germline V gene data show CDR1 as SGHAT and CDR2 as FQDESV (reference sequence). The entire variable domain, with the rest obtained from reference TRBV11-1 and TRBJ2-7, is as follows: EAEVAQSPRYKITEKSQAVAFWCDPISGHATLYWYRQILGQGPELLVQFQDESVVDDSQLPKDRFSAERLKGVDSTLKIQPAELGDSAMYLCASSLSGAGHEQYFGPGTRLTVT.

J is TRBJ2-5 and V is TRBV14, with D possibly TRBD1 on 6 matching bases. Trimming cost V 2 bases and J 2 bases, with 9 bases left between them. The CDR3 totals 14 residues. Germline V gene data show CDR1 as SGHDN and CDR2 as FVKESK. The CDR3 sequence: CASSQTQGQETQYF. The CDR3 DNA is TGTGCCAGCAGCCAAACCCAGGGGCAAGAGACCCAGTACTTC.

This sequence joins TRBV5-6 and TRBJ2-5; D is undetermined. The CDR3 runs to 12 residues. Per the germline V gene, CDR1 is SGHDT and CDR2 is YYEEEE. The V and J ends lost 3 bases and 0 bases respectively, with 3 bases between them. CDR3 loop: CASSSYQETQYF. The CDR3 coding sequence is TGTGCCAGCAGCTCGTACCAAGAGACCCAGTACTTC.

The V and J genes are TRBV7-2 and TRBJ1-1; 7 bases fit TRBD1. CDR3 size: 11 residues. Germline V CDR1 and CDR2: SGHTA, FQGNSA. Trimming took 5 bases from V and 9 from J; bases not matched to a gene: 3. CDR3 DNA: TGTGCCAGCAGCCTGGGACAGAAAGCTTTCTTT. Translated: CASSLGQKAFF. The variable domain in full, completed from reference TRBV7-2 and TRBJ1-1, reads GAGVSQSPSNKVTEKGKDVELRCDPISGHTALYWYRQSLGQGLEFLIYFQGNSAPDKSGLPSDRFSAERTGGSVSTLTIQRTQQEDSAVYLCASSLGQKAFFGQGTRLTVV.